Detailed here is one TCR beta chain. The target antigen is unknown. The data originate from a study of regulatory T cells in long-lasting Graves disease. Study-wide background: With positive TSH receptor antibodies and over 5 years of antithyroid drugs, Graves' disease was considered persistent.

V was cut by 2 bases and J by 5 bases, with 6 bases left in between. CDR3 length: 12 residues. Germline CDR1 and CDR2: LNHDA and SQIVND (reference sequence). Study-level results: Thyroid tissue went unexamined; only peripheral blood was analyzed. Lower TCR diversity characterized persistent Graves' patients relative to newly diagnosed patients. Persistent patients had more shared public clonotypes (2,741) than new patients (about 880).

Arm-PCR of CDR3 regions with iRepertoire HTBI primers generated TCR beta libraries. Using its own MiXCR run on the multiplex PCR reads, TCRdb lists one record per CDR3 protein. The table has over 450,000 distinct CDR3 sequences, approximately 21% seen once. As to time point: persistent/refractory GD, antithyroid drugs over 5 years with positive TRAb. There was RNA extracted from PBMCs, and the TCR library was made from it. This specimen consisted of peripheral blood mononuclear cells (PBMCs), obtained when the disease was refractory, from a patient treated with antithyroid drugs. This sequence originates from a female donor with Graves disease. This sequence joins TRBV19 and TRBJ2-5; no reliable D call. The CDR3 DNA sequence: TGTGCCAGTAGTATACTGGGGGAGACCCAGTACTTC. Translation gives CASSILGETQYF. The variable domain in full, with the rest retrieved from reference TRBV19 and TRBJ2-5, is DGGITQSPKYLFRKEGQNVTLSCEQNLNHDAMYWYRQDPGQGLRLIYYSQIVNDFQKGDIAEGYSVSREKKESFPLTVTSAQKNPTAFYLCASSILGETQYFGPGTRLLVL.